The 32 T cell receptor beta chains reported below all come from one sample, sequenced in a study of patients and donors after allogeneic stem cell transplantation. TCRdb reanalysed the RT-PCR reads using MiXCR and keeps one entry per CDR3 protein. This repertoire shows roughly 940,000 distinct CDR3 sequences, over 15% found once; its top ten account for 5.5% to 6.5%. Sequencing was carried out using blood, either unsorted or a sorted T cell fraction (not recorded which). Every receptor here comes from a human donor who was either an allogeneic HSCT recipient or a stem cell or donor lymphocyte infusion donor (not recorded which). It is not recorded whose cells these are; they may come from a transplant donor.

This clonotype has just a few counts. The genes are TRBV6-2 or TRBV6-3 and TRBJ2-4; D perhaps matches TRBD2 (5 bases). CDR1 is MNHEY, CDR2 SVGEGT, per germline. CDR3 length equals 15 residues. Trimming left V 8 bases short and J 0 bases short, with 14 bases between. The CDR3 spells CASVSPGLAKNIQYF. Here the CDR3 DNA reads TGTGCCAGCGTTTCCCCCGGACTAGCCAAAAACATTCAGTACTTC.

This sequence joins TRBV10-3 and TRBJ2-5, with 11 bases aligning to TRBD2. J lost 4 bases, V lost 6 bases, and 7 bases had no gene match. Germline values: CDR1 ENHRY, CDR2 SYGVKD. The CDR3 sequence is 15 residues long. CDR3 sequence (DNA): TGTGCCATCAGCCTTACTAGCGGGAGCTCAGAGACCCAGTACTTC. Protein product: CAISLTSGSSETQYF.

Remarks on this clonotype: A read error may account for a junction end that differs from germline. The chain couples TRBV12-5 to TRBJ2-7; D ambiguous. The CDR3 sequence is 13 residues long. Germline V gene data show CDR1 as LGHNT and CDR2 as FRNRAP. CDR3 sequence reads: CASGLVGSHEQYF. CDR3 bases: TGTGCTAGTGGTTTGGTAGGCTCCCACGAGCAGTACTTC.

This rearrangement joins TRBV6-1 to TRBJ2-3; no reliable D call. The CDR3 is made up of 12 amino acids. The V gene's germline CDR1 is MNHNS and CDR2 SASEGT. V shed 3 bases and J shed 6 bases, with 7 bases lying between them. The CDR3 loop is CASSENRDTQYF. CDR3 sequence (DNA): TGTGCCAGCAGTGAGAACCGCGATACGCAGTATTTT.

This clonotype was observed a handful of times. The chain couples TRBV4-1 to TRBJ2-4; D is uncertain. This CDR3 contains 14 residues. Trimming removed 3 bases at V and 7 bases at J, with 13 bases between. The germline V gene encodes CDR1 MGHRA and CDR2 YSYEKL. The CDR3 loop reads CASSQAGTSNIQYF. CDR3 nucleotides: TGCGCCAGCAGCCAGGCCGGTACTTCGAACATTCAGTACTTC.

This chain's CDR3 is CASSRRQGSRNTEAFF. Here the CDR3 DNA reads TGTGCCAGCAGTCGACGACAGGGGTCACGGAACACTGAAGCTTTCTTT. This chain joins TRBV12-3 or TRBV12-4 and TRBJ1-1; 8 positions agree with TRBD1. J gave up 1 base and V 5 bases, and 9 bases lay outside the gene matches. The CDR3 is made up of 16 amino acids.

The CDR3 here is CSARGPSGANTGELFF. The CDR3 DNA follows: TGCAGTGCTAGAGGGCCTAGCGGGGCGAACACCGGGGAGCTGTTTTTT. The chain links TRBV20-1 to TRBJ2-2, with 9 bases identical to TRBD2. The J segment lost 0 bases and the V segment lost 1 base, leaving 3 bases of the junction unmatched. This CDR3 comprises 16 residues. Germline V gene sequence: CDR1 DFQATT, CDR2 SNEGSKA (reference sequence).

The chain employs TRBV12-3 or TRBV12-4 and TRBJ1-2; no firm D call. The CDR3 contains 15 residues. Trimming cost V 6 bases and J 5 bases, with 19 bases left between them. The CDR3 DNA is TGTGCCAGCAGCCCTCTAGGCGGAGAATCATATGGCTACACCTTC. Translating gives CASSPLGGESYGYTF.

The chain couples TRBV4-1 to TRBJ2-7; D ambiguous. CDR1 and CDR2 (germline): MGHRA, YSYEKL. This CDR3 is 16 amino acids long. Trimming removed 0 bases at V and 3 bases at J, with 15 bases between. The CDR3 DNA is TGCGCCAGCAGCCAAGATCATTCACCCTTTATCTACGAGCAGTACTTC. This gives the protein CASSQDHSPFIYEQYF.

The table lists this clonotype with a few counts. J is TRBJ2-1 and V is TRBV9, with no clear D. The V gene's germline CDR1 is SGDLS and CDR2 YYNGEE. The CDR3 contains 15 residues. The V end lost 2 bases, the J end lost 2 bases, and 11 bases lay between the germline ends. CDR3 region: CASSVDVLPYNEQFF. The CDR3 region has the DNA TGTGCCAGCAGCGTCGACGTACTACCCTACAATGAGCAGTTCTTC.

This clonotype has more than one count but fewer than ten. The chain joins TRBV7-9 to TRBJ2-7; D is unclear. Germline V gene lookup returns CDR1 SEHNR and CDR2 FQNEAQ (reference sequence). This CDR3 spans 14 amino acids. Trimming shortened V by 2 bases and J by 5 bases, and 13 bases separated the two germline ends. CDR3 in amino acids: CASSLTDPDHEQYF. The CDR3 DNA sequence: TGTGCCAGCAGCTTAACGGACCCGGACCACGAGCAGTACTTC.

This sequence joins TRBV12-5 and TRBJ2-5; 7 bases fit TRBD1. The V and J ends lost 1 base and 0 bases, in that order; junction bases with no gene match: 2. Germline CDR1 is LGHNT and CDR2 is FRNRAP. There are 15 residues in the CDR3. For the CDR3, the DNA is TGTGCTAGTGGTTTGGGACAGGGTTACCAAGAGACCCAGTACTTC. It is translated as CASGLGQGYQETQYF.

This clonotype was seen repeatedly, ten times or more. The CDR3, as DNA: TGTGCCAGCAGTTTTACAGGGAAAGAGACCCAGTACTTC. Encoded protein: CASSFTGKETQYF. This chain links TRBV11-2 with TRBJ2-5; TRBD1 is a possible D gene (6 bases). The CDR3 sequence is 13 residues long. Trimming cost V 6 bases and J 3 bases, with 11 bases left between them. Germline CDR1 and CDR2: SGHAT and FQNNGV. The full variable domain, completed using reference TRBV11-2 and TRBJ2-5, is EAGVAQSPRYKIIEKRQSVAFWCNPISGHATLYWYQQILGQGPKLLIQFQNNGVVDDSQLPKDRFSAERLKGVDSTLKIQPAKLEDSAVYLCASSFTGKETQYFGPGTRLLVL.

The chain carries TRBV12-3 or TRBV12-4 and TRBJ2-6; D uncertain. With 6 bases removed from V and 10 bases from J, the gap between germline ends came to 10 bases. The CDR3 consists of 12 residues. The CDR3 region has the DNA TGTGCCAGCAGCCCAGCACTGAACGTCCTGACTTTC. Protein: CASSPALNVLTF.

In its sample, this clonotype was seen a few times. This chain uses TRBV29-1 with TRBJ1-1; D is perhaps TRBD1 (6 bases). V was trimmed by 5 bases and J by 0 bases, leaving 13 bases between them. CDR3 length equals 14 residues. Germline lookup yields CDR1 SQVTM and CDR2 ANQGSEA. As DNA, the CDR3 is TGCAGCGTTCGCCGGACAGACATGAACACTGAAGCTTTCTTT. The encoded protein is CSVRRTDMNTEAFF.

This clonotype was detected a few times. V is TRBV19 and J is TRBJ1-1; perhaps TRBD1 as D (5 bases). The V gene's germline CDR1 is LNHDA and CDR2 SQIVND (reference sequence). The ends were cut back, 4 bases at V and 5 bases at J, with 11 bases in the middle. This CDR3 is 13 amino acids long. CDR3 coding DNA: TGTGCCAGTAGTAGCAGGGTGAGGACTGAAGCTTTCTTT. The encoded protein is CASSSRVRTEAFF.

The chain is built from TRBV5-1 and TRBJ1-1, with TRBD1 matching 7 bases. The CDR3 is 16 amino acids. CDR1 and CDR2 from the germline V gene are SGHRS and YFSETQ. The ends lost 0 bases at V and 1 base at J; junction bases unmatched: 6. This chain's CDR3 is CASSLALTGSNTEAFF. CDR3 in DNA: TGCGCCAGCAGCTTGGCCTTGACAGGGTCGAACACTGAAGCTTTCTTT.

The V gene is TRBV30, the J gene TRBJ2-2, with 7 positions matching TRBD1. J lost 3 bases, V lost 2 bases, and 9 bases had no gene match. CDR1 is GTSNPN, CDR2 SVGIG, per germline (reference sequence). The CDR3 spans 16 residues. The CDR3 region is CAWSPKQGSDTGELFF. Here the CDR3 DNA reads TGTGCCTGGAGTCCTAAACAGGGGAGCGACACCGGGGAGCTGTTTTTT.

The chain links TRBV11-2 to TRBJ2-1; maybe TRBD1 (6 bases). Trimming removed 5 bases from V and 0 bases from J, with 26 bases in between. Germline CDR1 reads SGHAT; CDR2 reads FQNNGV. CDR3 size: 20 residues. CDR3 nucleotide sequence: TGTGCCAGCAGCCTAATGGGGGCGGCGGAAGCTAGGGGCTCCTACAATGAGCAGTTCTTC. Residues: CASSLMGAAEARGSYNEQFF.

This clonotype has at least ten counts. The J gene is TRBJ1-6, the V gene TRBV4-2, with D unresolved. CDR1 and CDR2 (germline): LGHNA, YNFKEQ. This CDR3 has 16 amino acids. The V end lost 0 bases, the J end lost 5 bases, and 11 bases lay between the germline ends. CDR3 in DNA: TGTGCCAGCAGCCAAGAGGGCAGGACGAATAATTCACCCCTCCACTTT. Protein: CASSQEGRTNNSPLHF.

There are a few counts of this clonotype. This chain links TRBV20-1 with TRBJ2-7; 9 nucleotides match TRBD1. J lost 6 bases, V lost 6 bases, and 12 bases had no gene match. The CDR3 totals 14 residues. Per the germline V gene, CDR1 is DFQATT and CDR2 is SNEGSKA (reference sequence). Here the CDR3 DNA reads TGCAGTGCAGGGGGGACAGGGCGAAGGGGCGAGCAGTACTTC. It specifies CSAGGTGRRGEQYF.

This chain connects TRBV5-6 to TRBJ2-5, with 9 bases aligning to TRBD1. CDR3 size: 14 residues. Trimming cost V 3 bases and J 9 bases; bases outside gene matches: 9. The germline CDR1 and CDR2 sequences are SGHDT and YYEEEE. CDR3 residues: CASSSTGTGLSQYF. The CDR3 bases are TGTGCCAGCAGCTCAACCGGGACAGGGCTGTCCCAGTACTTC.

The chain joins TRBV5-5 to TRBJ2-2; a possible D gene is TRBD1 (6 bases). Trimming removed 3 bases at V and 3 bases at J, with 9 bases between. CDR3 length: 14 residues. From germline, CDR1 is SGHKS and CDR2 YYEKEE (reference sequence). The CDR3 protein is CASSWDTYTGELFF. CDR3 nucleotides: TGTGCCAGCAGCTGGGACACGTACACCGGGGAGCTGTTTTTT. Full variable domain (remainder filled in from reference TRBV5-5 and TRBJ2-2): DAGVTQSPTHLIKTRGQQVTLRCSPISGHKSVSWYQQVLGQGPQFIFQYYEKEERGRGNFPDRFSARQFPNYSSELNVNALLLGDSALYLCASSWDTYTGELFFGEGSRLTVL.

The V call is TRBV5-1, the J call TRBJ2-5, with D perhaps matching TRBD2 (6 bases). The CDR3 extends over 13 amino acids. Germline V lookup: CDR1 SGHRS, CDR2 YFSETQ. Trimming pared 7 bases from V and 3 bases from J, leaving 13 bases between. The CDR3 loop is CASGGAIKETQYF. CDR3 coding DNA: TGCGCCAGCGGCGGGGCTATCAAAGAGACCCAGTACTTC.

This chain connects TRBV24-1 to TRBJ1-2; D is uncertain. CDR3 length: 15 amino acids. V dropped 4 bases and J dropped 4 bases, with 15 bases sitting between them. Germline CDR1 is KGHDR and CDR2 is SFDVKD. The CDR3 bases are TGTGCCACCAGTGACTCCTTCGGACCCGTCTATGGCTACACCTTC. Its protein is CATSDSFGPVYGYTF.

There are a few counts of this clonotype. The CDR3 sequence is CASSQRTRIMLFF. The CDR3, as DNA: TGTGCCAGCAGCCAGAGGACTAGGATTATGTTGTTCTTC. The gene calls are TRBV14 and TRBJ2-1; 7 bases align to TRBD2. In germline, CDR1 is SGHDN, CDR2 FVKESK. The CDR3 is 13 residues long. Losses at the gene ends were 3 bases for V and 15 bases for J; bases not matched to a gene: 11. The complete variable domain, with remaining parts taken from reference TRBV14 and TRBJ2-1, reads EAGVTQFPSHSVIEKGQTVTLRCDPISGHDNLYWYRRVMGKEIKFLLHFVKESKQDESGMPNNRFLAERTGGTYSTLKVQPAELEDSGVYFCASSQRTRIMLFFGPGTRLTVL.

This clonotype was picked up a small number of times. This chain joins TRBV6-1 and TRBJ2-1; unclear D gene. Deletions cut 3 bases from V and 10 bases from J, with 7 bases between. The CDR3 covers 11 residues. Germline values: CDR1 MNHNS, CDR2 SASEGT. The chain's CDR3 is CASSEGLEQFF. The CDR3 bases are TGTGCCAGCAGTGAGGGCTTGGAGCAGTTCTTC.

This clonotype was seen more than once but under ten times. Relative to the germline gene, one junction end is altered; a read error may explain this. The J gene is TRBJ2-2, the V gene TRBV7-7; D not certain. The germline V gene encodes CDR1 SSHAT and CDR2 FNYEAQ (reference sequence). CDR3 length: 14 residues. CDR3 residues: CASSPKWNTGELFF. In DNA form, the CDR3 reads TGTGCTAGCAGCCCCAAGTGGAACACCGGGGAGCTGTTTTTT.

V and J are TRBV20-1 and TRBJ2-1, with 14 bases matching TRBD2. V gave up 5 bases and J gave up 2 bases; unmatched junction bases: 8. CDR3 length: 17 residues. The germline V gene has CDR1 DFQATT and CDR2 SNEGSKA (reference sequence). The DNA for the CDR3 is TGCAGTGCTTTGGGACTAGCGGGAGACACCGCCTACAATGAGCAGTTCTTC. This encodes CSALGLAGDTAYNEQFF.

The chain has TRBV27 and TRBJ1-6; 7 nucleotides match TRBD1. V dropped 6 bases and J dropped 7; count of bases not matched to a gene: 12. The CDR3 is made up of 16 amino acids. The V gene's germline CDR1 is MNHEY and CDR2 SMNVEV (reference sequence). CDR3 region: CASRTRYRDRNSPLHF. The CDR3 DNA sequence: TGTGCCAGCAGGACTAGGTACCGGGACAGAAATTCACCCCTCCACTTT.

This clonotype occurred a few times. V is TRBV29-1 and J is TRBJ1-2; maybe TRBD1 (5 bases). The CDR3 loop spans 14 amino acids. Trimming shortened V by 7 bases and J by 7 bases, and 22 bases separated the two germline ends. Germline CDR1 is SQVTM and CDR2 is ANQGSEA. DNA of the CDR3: TGCAGCGGGGGGGATGGGCAGCCCCCCTCTGGCTACACCTTC. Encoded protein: CSGGDGQPPSGYTF.

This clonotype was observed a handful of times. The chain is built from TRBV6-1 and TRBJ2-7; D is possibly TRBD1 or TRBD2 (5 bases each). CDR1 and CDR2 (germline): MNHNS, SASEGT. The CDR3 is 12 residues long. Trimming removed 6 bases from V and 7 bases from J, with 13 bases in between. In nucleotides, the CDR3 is TGTGCCAGCAGCGGGACCATAGGAGAGCAGTACTTC. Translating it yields CASSGTIGEQYF.